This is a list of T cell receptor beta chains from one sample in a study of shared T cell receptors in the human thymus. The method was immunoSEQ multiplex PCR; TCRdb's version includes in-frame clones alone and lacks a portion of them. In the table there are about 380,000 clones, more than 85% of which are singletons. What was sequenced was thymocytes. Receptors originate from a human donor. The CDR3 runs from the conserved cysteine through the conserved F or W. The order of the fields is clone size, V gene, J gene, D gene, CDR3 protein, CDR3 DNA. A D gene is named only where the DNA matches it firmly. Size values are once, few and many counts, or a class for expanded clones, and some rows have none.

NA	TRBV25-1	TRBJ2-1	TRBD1	CASRPATGGRYNEQFF	TGTGCCAGCAGACCCGCTACAGGGGGCAGGTACAATGAGCAGTTCTTC
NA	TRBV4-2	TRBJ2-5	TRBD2	CASSQDLIAGGPGETQYF	TGTGCCAGCAGCCAAGATCTAATAGCGGGAGGGCCCGGGGAGACCCAGTACTTC
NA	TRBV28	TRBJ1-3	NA	CASSLRKGGYSGNTIYF	TGTGCCAGCAGTTTAAGAAAGGGGGGCTACTCTGGAAACACCATATATTTT
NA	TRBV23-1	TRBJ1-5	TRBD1	CASSLPTGESNQPQHF	TGCGCCAGCAGTCTACCGACAGGGGAGAGCAATCAGCCCCAGCATTTT
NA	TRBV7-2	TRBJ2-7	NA	CASSLLWTKVYEQYF	TGTGCCAGCAGCCTTTTATGGACAAAGGTCTACGAGCAGTACTTC
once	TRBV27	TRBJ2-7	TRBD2	CASSLIPLAGGRIRREQYF	TGTGCCAGCAGCTTAATCCCCCTAGCGGGGGGGCGAATCCGACGGGAGCAGTACTTC
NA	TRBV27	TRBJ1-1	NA	CASSLPGARSTEAFF	TGTGCCAGCAGTTTACCGGGGGCCAGGTCGACTGAAGCTTTCTTT
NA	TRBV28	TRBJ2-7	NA	CASSPRTAPYEQYF	TGTGCCAGCAGCCCTCGGACAGCCCCCTACGAGCAGTACTTC
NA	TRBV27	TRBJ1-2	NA	CASSPAGRSYGYTF	TGTGCCAGCAGTCCGGCAGGGAGGAGCTATGGCTACACCTTC
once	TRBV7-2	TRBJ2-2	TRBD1	CASSLAGQGSGIHTGELFF	TGTGCCAGCAGCTTAGCGGGACAGGGGTCGGGGATACACACCGGGGAGCTGTTTTTT
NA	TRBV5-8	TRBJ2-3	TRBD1	CASSPGDRGPLILNTQYF	TGTGCCAGCAGCCCGGGGGACAGGGGCCCTCTTATACTAAATACGCAGTATTTT
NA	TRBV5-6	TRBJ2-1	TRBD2	CASSFRHPSGSRNEQFF	TGTGCCAGCAGCTTTCGGCACCCCAGCGGGAGTAGAAATGAGCAGTTCTTC
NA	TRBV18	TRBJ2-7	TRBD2	CASSPLTTSGRFDEQYF	TGTGCCAGCTCACCACTTACGACTAGCGGGAGGTTCGACGAGCAGTACTTC
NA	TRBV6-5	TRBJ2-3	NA	CASSYDDTQYF	TGTGCCAGCAGTTACGATGATACGCAGTATTTT
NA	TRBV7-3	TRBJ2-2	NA	CASRSGYPNTGELFF	TGTGCCAGCAGGAGCGGTTACCCGAACACCGGGGAGCTGTTTTTT
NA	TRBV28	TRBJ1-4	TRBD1	CASSLTGGRSTEKLFF	TGTGCCAGCAGTTTGACAGGGGGCAGGTCGACTGAAAAACTGTTTTTT
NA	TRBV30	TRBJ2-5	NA	CAFTTEGCRETQYF	TGTGCCTTCACGACAGAGGGGTGCCGGGAGACCCAGTACTTC
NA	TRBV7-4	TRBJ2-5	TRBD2	CASSLEHGTSGKETQYF	TGTGCCAGCAGCTTAGAGCATGGGACTAGCGGGAAGGAGACCCAGTACTTC
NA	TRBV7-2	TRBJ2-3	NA	CASSLRGGGSTDTQYF	TGTGCCAGCAGCTTAAGAGGTGGCGGGAGCACAGATACGCAGTATTTT
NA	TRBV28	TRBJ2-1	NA	CASRGSSYNEQFF	TGTGCCAGCAGGGGGAGCTCCTACAATGAGCAGTTCTTC
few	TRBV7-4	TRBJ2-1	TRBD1	CASRPRRTGTLGEQFF	TGTGCCAGCAGGCCGCGTCGGACAGGGACCTTGGGTGAGCAGTTCTTC
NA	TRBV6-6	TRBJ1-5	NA	CASSEQGRENQPQHF	TGTGCCAGCAGCGAACAGGGTAGGGAGAATCAGCCCCAGCATTTT
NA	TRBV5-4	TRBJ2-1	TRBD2	CASSLVAGGILYNEQFF	TGTGCCAGCAGCTTGGTAGCGGGAGGGATCCTTTACAATGAGCAGTTCTTC
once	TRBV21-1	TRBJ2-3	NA	CASSKARGTSGSTDTQYF	TGTGCCAGCAGCAAAGCTCGGGGGACTAGCGGGAGCACAGATACGCAGTATTTT
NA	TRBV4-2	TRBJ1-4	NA	CASSPRVRPDEKLFF	TGTGCCAGCAGCCCCCGGGTGAGGCCCGATGAAAAACTGTTTTTT
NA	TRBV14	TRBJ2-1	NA	CASSHFTATGLGEQFF	TGTGCCAGCAGCCACTTCACCGCCACAGGGCTCGGTGAGCAGTTCTTC
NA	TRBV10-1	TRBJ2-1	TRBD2	CASRPKRTSGKNEQFF	TGCGCCAGCAGACCTAAAAGGACTAGCGGAAAAAATGAGCAGTTCTTC
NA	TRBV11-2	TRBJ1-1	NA	CASSSQGKDTEAFF	TGTGCCAGCAGCTCCCAGGGTAAGGACACTGAAGCTTTCTTT
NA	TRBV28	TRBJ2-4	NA	CASSTRVLAKNIQYF	TGTGCCAGCAGTACAAGGGTCCTAGCCAAAAACATTCAGTACTTC
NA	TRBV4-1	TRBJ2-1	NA	CASSQVSVGINMGNEQFF	TGCGCCAGCAGCCAAGTCAGTGTCGGGATTAATATGGGCAATGAGCAGTTCTTC
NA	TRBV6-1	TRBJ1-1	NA	CASSEALGQDGVTDEAFF	TGTGCCAGCAGTGAAGCGCTGGGGCAGGACGGGGTGACCGATGAAGCTTTCTTT
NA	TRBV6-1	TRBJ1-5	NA	CASTYSESSNQPQHF	TGTGCCAGCACCTACTCAGAATCTAGCAATCAGCCCCAGCATTTT
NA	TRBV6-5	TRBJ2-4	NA	CASSYGSEAKNIQYF	TGTGCCAGCAGTTACGGGAGCGAAGCCAAAAACATTCAGTACTTC
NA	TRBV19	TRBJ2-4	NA	CASSHQNIAKNIQYF	TGTGCCAGTAGTCATCAGAATATAGCCAAAAACATTCAGTACTTC
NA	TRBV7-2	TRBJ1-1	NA	CASSLPTGRTEAFF	TGTGCCAGCAGCTTACCAACAGGGCGGACTGAAGCTTTCTTT
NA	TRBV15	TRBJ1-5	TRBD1	CATSRDPRGRQPQHF	TGTGCCACCAGCAGAGACCCCAGGGGGCGACAGCCCCAGCATTTT
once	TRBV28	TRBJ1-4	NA	CASQTAPTNEKLFF	TGTGCCAGCCAAACGGCTCCAACTAATGAAAAACTGTTTTTT
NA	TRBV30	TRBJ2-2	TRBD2	CAWSGLAGGPSGAGELFF	TGTGCCTGGAGTGGACTAGCGGGAGGGCCCTCAGGTGCCGGGGAGCTGTTTTTT
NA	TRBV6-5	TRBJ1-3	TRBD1	CASRTSGGPENTIYF	TGTGCCAGCAGGACGTCAGGGGGCCCGGAAAACACCATATATTTT
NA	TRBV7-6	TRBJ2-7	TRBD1	CASSPSTGVLSYEQYF	TGTGCCAGCAGCCCCTCGACAGGGGTCCTCTCCTACGAGCAGTACTTC
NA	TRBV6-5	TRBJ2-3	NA	CASSRDLATDTQYF	TGTGCCAGCAGCCGGGACTTAGCGACAGATACGCAGTATTTT
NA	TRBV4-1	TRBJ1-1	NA	CASSPRRGAENTEAFF	TGCGCCAGCAGCCCGCGGCGCGGCGCGGAGAACACTGAAGCTTTCTTT
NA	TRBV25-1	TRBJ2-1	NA	CATDLGASTYNEQFF	TGTGCCACTGACCTGGGGGCTAGCACCTACAATGAGCAGTTCTTC
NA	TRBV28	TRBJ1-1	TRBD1	CASTLTGGDTEAFF	TGTGCCAGCACCCTGACAGGGGGCGACACTGAAGCTTTCTTT
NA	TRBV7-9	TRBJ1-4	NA	CASSLTRNRGTNEKLFF	TGTGCCAGCAGCTTAACCCGGAATCGAGGAACTAATGAAAAACTGTTTTTT
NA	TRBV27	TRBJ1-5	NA	CASSLGRRNQPQHF	TGTGCCAGCAGTTTAGGGCGGAGGAATCAGCCCCAGCATTTT
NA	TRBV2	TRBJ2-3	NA	CASSFFVLGADTQYF	TGTGCCAGCAGTTTTTTTGTTCTGGGTGCAGATACGCAGTATTTT
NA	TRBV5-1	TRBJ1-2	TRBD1	CASSWDRELYGYTF	TGCGCCAGCAGCTGGGACAGGGAGTTATATGGCTACACCTTC
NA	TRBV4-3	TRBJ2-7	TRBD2	CASSQDGGGTSNEQYF	TGCGCCAGCAGCCAAGATGGTGGAGGGACTAGCAACGAGCAGTACTTC
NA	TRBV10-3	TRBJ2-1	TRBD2	CAIGVAGELNNEQFF	TGTGCCATCGGGGTAGCGGGGGAGCTAAACAATGAGCAGTTCTTC
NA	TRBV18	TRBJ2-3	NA	CASSGRLGSTDTQYF	TGTGCCAGCTCAGGAAGACTCGGTAGCACAGATACGCAGTATTTT
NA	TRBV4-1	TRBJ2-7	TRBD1	CASSQDGQGSSYEQYF	TGCGCCAGCAGCCAAGATGGACAGGGAAGCTCCTACGAGCAGTACTTC
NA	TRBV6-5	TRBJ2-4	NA	CASSSLVGIQYF	TGTGCCAGCAGTTCCCTTGTCGGCATTCAGTACTTC
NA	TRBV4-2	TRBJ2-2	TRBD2	CASSLPLRLADSAAELFF	TGTGCCAGCAGCCTCCCCCTGCGGCTAGCGGACTCAGCCGCGGAGCTGTTTTTT
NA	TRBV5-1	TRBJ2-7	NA	CASQGNGYEQYF	TGCGCCAGCCAGGGGAACGGCTACGAGCAGTACTTC
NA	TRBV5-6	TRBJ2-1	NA	CASSPARRTAFPNEQFF	TGTGCCAGCAGCCCAGCTAGGCGGACAGCCTTCCCCAATGAGCAGTTCTTC
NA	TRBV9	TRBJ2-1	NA	CASSVRYYNEQFF	TGTGCCAGCAGCGTACGGTACTACAATGAGCAGTTCTTC
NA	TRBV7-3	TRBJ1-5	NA	CASSLDGPAVGQPQHF	TGTGCCAGCAGCTTGGACGGCCCCGCCGTGGGTCAGCCCCAGCATTTT
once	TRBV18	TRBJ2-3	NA	CASSVRSSTDTQYF	TGTGCCAGCTCAGTGCGGAGCAGCACAGATACGCAGTATTTT
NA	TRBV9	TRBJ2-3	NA	CASSPPGGGEDTQYF	TGTGCCAGCAGCCCCCCGGGAGGGGGCGAGGATACGCAGTATTTT